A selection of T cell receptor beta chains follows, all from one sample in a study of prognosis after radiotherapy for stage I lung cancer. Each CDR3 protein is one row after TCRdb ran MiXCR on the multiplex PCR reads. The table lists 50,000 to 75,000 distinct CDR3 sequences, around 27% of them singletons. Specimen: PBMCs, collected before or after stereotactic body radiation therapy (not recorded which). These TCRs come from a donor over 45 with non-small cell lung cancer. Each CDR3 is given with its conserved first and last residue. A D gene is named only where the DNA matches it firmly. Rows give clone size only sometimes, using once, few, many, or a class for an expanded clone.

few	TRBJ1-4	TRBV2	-	TGTGCCAGCACCAGGACTGAATCCGATGAAAGACTGTTTTTT	CASTRTESDERLFF
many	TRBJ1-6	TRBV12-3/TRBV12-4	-	TGTGCCAGCGTCGACCGAGACTATAATTCACCCCTCCACTTT	CASVDRDYNSPLHF
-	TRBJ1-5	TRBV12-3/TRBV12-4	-	TGTGCCAGCAGTCTCCTCTCGACGTGCAATCAGCCCCAGCATTTT	CASSLLSTCNQPQHF
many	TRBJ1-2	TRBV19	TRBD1	TGTGCCAGTATCGGGAACCGACAGGGACGCAACTATGGCTACACCTTC	CASIGNRQGRNYGYTF
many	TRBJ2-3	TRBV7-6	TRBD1	TGTGCCAGCTCCCGGGACAGGGAGACAGATACGCAGTATTTT	CASSRDRETDTQYF
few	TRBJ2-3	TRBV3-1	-	TGTGCCAGCAGCCCTCCCGGGTTACTAAGGACAGATACGCAGTATTTT	CASSPPGLLRTDTQYF
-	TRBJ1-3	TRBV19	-	TGTGCCAGCAGTATAAGATTGACCGCAGGGCAGAGAAACACCATATATTTT	CASSIRLTAGQRNTIYF
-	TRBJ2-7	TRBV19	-	TGTGCCAGTAACGACAGGCTCGGCGAAAAGTACTTC	CASNDRLGEKYF
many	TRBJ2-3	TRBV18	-	TGTGCCAGCTCACCACGGGGGAAAGATACGCAGTATTTT	CASSPRGKDTQYF
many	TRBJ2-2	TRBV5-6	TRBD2	TGTGCCAGCAGCGGGACTAGACACGGGGAGCTGTTTTTT	CASSGTRHGELFF
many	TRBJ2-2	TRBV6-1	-	TGTGCCAGCAGTGAAATTAGTCCCACCGGGGAGCTGTTTTTT	CASSEISPTGELFF
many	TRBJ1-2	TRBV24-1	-	TGTGCCTTTCGGCTTTGGGGGAACTATGGCTACACCTTC	CAFRLWGNYGYTF
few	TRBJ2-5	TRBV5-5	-	TGTGCCAGCAGCTTGAATTCGGAGGGGAAGGAGTACTTC	CASSLNSEGKEYF
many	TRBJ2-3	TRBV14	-	TGTGCCAGCAGCCCCAGGGTGGCGGGAGATACGCAGTATTTT	CASSPRVAGDTQYF
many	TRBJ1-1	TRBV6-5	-	TGTGCCAGCAGTTACCAAGTTGGGGGGACTGAAGCTTTCTTT	CASSYQVGGTEAFF
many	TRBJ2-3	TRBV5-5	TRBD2	TGTGCCAGCAGCTTGGTACGGGGGGCAGATACGCAGTATTTT	CASSLVRGADTQYF
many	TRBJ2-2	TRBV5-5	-	TGTGCCAGCAGCTTGGAGGGCAGCGGGCACGGGGAGCTGTTTTTT	CASSLEGSGHGELFF
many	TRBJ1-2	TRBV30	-	TGTGCCTGGAGTGTACTTGCAGCGCACTATGGCTACACCTTC	CAWSVLAAHYGYTF
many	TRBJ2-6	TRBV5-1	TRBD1	TGCGCCAGCAGCGCCGGACAGGGCTCTGGGGCCAACGTCCTGACTTTC	CASSAGQGSGANVLTF
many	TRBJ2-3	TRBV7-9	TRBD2	TGTGCCAGCAGCTTTTCTAGCGGAATTTCAGATACGCAGTATTTT	CASSFSSGISDTQYF
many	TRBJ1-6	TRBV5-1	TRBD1	TGCGCCAGCAGCATCCGGGACAGGGGGCAATCACCCCTCCACTTT	CASSIRDRGQSPLHF
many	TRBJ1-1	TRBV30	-	TGTGCCTGGGTCCTACAGACGAACACTGAAGCTTTCTTT	CAWVLQTNTEAFF
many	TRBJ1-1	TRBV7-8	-	TGTGCCAGCAGCGTTCGCAGGGCCATGAACACTGAAGCTTTCTTT	CASSVRRAMNTEAFF
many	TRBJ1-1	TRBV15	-	TGTGCCACCACTCATAGGGGAAACACTGAAGCTTTCTTT	CATTHRGNTEAFF
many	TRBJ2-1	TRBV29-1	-	TGCAGCGTTGAAGCAGGGGACCTCCACTACAATGAGCAGTTCTTC	CSVEAGDLHYNEQFF
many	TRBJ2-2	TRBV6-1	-	TGTGCCAGCAGTGTTAGTGTGGGCTCAAATGTCGGGGAGCTGTTTTTT	CASSVSVGSNVGELFF
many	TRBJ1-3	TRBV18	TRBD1	TGTGCCAGCTCACCACCGGGACAGGGTGTATGGTCTGGAAACACCATATATTTT	CASSPPGQGVWSGNTIYF
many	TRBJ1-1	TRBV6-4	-	TGTGCCAGCAGCCAGACGGCGAACACTGAAGCTTTCTTT	CASSQTANTEAFF
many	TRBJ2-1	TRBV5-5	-	TGTGCCAGCAGCCTCCTGGACGGGGTCGCTGAGCAGTTCTTC	CASSLLDGVAEQFF
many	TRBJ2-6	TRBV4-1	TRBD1	TGCGCCAGCAGCCTTGGACAGGGGAACTCTGGGGCCAACGTCCTGACTTTC	CASSLGQGNSGANVLTF
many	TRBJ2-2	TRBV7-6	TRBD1	TGTGCCAGCAGCTTAACAGGGGTCGGCACCGGGGAGCTGTTTTTT	CASSLTGVGTGELFF
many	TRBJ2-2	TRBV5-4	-	TGTGCCAGCAGCCAGGAGGGCGGTTGGCCCGGGGAGCTGTTTTTT	CASSQEGGWPGELFF
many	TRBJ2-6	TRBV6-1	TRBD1	TGTGCCAGCAGCGGGGACAGGGGATCCCTTTCTGGGGCCAACGTCCTGACTTTC	CASSGDRGSLSGANVLTF
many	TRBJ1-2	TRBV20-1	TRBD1	TGCAGTGCTCCCACAGGGGGGAACTATGGCTACACCTTC	CSAPTGGNYGYTF
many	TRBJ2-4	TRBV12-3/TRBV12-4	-	TGTGCCAGCAGTTCCTTAGCCAAAAACATTCAGTACTTC	CASSSLAKNIQYF
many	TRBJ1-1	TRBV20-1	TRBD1	TGCAGTGCTCTCACCGGGACAGGGGATACTGAAGCTTTCTTT	CSALTGTGDTEAFF
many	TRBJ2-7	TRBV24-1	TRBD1	TGTGCCACCAGTTCGGGACAGGGAACCTACGAGCAGTACTTC	CATSSGQGTYEQYF